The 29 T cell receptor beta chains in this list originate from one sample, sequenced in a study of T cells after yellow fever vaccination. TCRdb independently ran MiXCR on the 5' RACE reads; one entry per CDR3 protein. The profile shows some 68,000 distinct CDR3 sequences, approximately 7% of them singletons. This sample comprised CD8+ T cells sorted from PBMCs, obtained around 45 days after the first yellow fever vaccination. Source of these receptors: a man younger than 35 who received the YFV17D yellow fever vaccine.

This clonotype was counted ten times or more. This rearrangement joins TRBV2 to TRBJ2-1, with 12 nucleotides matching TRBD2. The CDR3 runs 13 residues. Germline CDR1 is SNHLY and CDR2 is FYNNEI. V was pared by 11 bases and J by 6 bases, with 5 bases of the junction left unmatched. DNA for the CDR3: TGTGCCGTACTAGCGGGGGGTGGCAATGAGCAGTTCTTC. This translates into CAVLAGGGNEQFF.

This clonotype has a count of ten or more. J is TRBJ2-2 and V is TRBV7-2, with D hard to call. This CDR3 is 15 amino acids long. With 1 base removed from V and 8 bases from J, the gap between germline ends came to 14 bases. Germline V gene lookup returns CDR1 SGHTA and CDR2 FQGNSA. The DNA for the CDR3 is TGTGCCAGCAGCTTAGTGACACACCGGTCTGGGGAGCTGTTTTTT. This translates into CASSLVTHRSGELFF.

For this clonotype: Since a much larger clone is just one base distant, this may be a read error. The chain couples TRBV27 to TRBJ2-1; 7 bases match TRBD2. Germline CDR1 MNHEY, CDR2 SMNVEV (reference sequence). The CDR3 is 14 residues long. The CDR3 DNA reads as TGTTCCAGCAGTTTATGGCCGGGGGGCAATGAGCAGTTCTTC. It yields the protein CSSSLWPGGNEQFF.

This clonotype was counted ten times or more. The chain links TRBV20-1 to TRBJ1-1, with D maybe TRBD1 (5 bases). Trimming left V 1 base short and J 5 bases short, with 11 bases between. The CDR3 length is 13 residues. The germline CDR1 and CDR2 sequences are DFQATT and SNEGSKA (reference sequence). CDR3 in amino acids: CSARVNEGTEAFF. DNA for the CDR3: TGCAGTGCTAGAGTGAACGAGGGGACTGAAGCTTTCTTT.

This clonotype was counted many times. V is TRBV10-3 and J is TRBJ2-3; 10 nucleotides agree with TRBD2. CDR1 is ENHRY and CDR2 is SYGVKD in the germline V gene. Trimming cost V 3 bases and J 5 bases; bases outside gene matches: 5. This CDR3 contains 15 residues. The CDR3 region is CAISDRSGGEDTQYF. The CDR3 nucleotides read TGTGCCATCAGTGACCGCAGCGGGGGGGAAGATACGCAGTATTTT.

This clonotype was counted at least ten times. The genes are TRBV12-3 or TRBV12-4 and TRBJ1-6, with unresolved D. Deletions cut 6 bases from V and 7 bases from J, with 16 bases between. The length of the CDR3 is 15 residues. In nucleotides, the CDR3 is TGTGCCAGCAGCGTAATCGGGGTAGGGAATTCACCCCTCCACTTT. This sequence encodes CASSVIGVGNSPLHF.

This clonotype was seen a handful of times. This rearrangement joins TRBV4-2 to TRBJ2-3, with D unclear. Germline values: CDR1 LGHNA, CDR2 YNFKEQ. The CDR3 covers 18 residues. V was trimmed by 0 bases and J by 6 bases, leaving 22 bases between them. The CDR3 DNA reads TGTGCCAGCAGCCAAGATCTAAGACGCCCGAAGAGTGGGGATACGCAGTATTTT. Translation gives CASSQDLRRPKSGDTQYF.

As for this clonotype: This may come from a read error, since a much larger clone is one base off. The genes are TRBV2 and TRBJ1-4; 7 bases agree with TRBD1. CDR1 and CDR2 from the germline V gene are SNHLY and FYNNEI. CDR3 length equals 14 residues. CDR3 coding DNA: TGTGCCTGCAGCCCGACAGGGCTTAATGAAAAACTGTTTTTT. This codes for CACSPTGLNEKLFF.

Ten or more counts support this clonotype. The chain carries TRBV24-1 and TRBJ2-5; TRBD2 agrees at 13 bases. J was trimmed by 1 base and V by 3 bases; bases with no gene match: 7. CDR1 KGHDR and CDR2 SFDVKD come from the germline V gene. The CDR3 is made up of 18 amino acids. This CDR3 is CATSDATSGGLSQETQYF. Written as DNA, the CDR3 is TGTGCCACCAGTGATGCGACTAGCGGGGGGCTCTCCCAAGAGACCCAGTACTTC.

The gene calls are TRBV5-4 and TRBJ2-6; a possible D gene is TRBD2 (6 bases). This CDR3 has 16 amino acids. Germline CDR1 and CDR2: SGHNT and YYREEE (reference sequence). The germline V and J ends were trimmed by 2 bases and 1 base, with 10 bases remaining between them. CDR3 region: CASSFDGGSGANVLTF. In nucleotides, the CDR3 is TGTGCCAGCAGCTTCGACGGGGGTTCTGGGGCCAACGTCCTGACTTTC.

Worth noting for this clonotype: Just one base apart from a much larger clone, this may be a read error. CDR3 in DNA: TGTGCCAGCAGCTTTGCAGGTAGCTCCTACAATGAGCAGTACTTC. Encoded protein: CASSFAGSSYNEQYF. The chain combines TRBV11-1 with TRBJ2-1, with unresolved D. The J call may be wrong; the DNA end is better matched by TRBJ2-7. There are 15 residues in the CDR3. Looked up from germline, CDR1 is SGHAT and CDR2 is FQDESV (reference sequence).

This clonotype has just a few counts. CDR3 sequence (DNA): TGTGCCAGCAACAGGGGAGCAGATACGCAGTATTTT. Its protein product is CASNRGADTQYF. This chain links TRBV28 with TRBJ2-3; 7 nucleotides line up with TRBD1. The CDR3 spans 12 residues. With V trimmed by 7 bases and J by 4 bases, 2 bases remained unmatched. The germline V gene has CDR1 MDHEN and CDR2 SYDVKM.

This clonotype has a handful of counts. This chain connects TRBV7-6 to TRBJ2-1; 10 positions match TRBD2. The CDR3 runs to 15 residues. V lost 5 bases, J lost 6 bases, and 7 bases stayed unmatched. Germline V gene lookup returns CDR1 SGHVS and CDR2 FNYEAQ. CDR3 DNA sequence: TGTGCCAGCAGCCCCCGGACTAGCGGTTCCAATGAGCAGTTCTTC. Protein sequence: CASSPRTSGSNEQFF.

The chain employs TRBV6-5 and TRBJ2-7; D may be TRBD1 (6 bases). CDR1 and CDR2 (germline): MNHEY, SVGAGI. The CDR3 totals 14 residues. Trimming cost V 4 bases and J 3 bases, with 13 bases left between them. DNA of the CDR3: TGTGCCAGCAGTTCCCCGGACAGCTACTACGAGCAGTACTTC. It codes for CASSSPDSYYEQYF.

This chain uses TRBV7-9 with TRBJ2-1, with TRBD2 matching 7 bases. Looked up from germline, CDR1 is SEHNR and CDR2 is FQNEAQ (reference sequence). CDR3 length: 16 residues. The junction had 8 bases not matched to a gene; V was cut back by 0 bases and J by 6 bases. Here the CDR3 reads CASSLAPSGEGNEQFF. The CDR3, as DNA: TGTGCCAGCAGCTTAGCGCCGAGCGGGGAGGGCAATGAGCAGTTCTTC.

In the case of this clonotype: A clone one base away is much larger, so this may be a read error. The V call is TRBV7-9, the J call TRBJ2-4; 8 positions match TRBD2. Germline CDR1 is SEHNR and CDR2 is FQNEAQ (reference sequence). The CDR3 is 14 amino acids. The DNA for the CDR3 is TGTGCCAGCATCTTACCGACTAGCGCGGACATTCAGTACTTC. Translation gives CASILPTSADIQYF.

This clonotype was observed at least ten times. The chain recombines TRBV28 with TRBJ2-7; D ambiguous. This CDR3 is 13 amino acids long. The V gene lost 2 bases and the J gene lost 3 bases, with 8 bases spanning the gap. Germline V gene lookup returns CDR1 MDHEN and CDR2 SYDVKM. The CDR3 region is CASSLDGNYEQYV. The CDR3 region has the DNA TGTGCCAGCAGTTTAGACGGAAACTACGAGCAGTACGTC.

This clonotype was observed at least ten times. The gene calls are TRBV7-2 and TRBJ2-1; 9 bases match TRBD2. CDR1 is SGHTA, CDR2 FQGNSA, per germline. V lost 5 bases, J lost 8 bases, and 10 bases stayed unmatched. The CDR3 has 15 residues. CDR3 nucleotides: TGTGCCAGCAGCGACGGGAGCGGGGGGTTCTATGAGCAGTTCTTC. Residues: CASSDGSGGFYEQFF.

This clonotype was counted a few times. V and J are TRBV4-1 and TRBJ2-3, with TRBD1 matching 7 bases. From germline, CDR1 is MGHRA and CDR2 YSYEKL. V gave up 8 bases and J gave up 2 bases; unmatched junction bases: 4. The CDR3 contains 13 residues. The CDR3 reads CASGTEPTDTQYF. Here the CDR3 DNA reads TGCGCCAGCGGGACAGAGCCCACAGATACGCAGTATTTT.

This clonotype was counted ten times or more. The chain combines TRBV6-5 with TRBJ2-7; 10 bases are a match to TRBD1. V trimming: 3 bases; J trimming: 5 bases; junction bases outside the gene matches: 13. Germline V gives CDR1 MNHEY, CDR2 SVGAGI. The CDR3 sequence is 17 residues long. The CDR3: CASSYLGRGTGDDEQYF. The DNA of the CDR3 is TGTGCCAGCAGTTATTTGGGAAGAGGGACAGGGGATGACGAGCAGTACTTC.

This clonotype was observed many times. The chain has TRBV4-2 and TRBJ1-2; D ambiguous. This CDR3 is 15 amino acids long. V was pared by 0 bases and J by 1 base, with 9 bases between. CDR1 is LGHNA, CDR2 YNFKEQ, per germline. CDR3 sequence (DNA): TGTGCCAGCAGCCAAGATTACACGAATAACTATGGCTACACCTTC. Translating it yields CASSQDYTNNYGYTF.

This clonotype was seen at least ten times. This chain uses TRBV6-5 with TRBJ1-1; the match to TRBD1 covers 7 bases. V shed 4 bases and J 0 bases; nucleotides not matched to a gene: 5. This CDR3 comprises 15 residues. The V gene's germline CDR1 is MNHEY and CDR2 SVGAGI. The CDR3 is CASSSDRAMNTEAFF. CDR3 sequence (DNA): TGTGCCAGCAGTTCAGACAGGGCTATGAACACTGAAGCTTTCTTT.

The CDR3 sequence: CAIRISGGGADTQYF. CDR3 coding DNA: TGTGCCATCAGGATTTCAGGGGGAGGGGCAGATACGCAGTATTTT. The chain employs TRBV10-3 and TRBJ2-3, with D perhaps assigned TRBD1 or TRBD2 (7 bases each). Trimming stripped 6 bases from V and 4 bases from J, with 17 bases between. The CDR3 extends over 15 amino acids. Germline-derived CDR1 and CDR2 are ENHRY and SYGVKD.

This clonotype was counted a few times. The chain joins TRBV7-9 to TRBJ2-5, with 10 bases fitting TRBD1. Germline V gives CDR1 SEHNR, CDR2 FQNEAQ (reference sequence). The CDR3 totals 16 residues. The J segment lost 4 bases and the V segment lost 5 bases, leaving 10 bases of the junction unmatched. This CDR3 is CASSPGTGEILETQYF. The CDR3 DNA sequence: TGTGCCAGCAGCCCCGGGACAGGGGAGATTTTAGAGACCCAGTACTTC. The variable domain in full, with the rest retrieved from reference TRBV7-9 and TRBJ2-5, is DTGVSQNPRHKITKRGQNVTFRCDPISEHNRLYWYRQTLGQGPEFLTYFQNEAQLEKSRLLSDRFSAERPKGSFSTLEIQRTEQGDSAMYLCASSPGTGEILETQYFGPGTRLLVL.

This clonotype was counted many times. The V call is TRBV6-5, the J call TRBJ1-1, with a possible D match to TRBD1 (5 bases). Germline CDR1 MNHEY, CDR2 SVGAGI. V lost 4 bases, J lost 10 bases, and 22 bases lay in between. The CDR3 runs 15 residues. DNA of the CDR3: TGTGCCAGCAGTTGGGGGTTGGAGCTTTCATCGGGAGCTTTCTTT. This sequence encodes CASSWGLELSSGAFF.

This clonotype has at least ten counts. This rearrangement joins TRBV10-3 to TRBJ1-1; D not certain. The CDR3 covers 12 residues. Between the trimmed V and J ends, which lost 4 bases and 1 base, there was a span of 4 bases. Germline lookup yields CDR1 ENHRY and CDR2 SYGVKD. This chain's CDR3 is CAISAQNTEAFF. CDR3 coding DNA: TGTGCCATCAGTGCACAGAACACTGAAGCTTTCTTT.

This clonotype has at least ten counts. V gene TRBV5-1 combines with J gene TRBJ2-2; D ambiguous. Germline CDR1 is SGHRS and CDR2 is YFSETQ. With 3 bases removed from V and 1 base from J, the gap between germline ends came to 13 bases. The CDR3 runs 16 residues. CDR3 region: CASSSGLAENTGELFF. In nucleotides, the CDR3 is TGCGCCAGCAGCTCCGGATTGGCAGAGAACACCGGGGAGCTGTTTTTT. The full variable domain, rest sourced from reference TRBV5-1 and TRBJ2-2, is KAGVTQTPRYLIKTRGQQVTLSCSPISGHRSVSWYQQTPGQGLQFLFEYFSETQRNKGNFPGRFSGRQFSNSRSEMNVSTLELGDSALYLCASSSGLAENTGELFFGEGSRLTVL.

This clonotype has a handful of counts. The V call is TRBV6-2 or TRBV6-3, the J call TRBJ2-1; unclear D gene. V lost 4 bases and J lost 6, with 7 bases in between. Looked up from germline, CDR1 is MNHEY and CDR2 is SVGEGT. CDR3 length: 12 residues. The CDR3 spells CASSSHSNEQFF. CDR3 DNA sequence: TGTGCCAGCAGTTCACATAGCAATGAGCAGTTCTTC.

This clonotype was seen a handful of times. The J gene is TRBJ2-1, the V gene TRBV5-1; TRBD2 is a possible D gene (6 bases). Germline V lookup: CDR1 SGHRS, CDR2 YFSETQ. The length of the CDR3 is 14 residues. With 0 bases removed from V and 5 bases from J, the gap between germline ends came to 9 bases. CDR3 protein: CASSLGGAHNEQFF. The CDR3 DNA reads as TGCGCCAGCAGCTTGGGCGGGGCCCACAATGAGCAGTTCTTC.